Listed below are T cell receptor beta chains from one sample, sequenced in a study of identical twins. TCRdb re-analysed the 5' RACE reads in MiXCR, keeping a single row per CDR3 protein. The sample lists hundreds of thousands of distinct CDR3 sequences, 24% occurring once. This same sample was also taken into another study, of T cells expressing NK-cell markers.

What was sequenced was CD4+ T cells sorted from blood. The receptors come from a woman aged 18-29 years in good health. Each CDR3 is given with its conserved first and last residue. Each record gives: CDR3 length, D gene, clone size, J gene, V gene, CDR3 protein, CDR3 DNA. The D gene is left open where the match is weak. The size field is filled for only some rows; it gives once, few, many or a size class.

len: 15
d_gene: NA
abundance: few
j_gene: TRBJ2-6
v_gene: TRBV10-3
CDR3aa: CAISDAGAGANVLTF
CDR3nt: TGTGCCATCAGTGATGCAGGGGCTGGGGCCAACGTCCTGACTTTC

len: 12
d_gene: NA
abundance: NA
j_gene: TRBJ2-1
v_gene: TRBV20-1
CDR3aa: CSAGGSTNEQFF
CDR3nt: TGCAGTGCGGGGGGAAGTACAAATGAGCAGTTCTTC

len: 14
d_gene: TRBD2
abundance: NA
j_gene: TRBJ2-5
v_gene: TRBV20-1
CDR3aa: CSAGSSGRLKTQYF
CDR3nt: TGCAGTGCTGGCTCTAGCGGGAGGCTAAAGACCCAGTACTTC

len: 14
d_gene: NA
abundance: few
j_gene: TRBJ2-7
v_gene: TRBV3-1
CDR3aa: CASSQSGRFHEQYF
CDR3nt: TGTGCCAGCAGCCAAAGTGGCAGATTCCACGAGCAGTACTTC

len: 12
d_gene: NA
abundance: few
j_gene: TRBJ1-1
v_gene: TRBV6-5
CDR3aa: CASSYSGIKAFF
CDR3nt: TGTGCCAGCAGTTACTCGGGGATTAAAGCTTTCTTT

len: 13
d_gene: NA
abundance: few
j_gene: TRBJ1-1
v_gene: TRBV5-1
CDR3aa: CASSLRTSTEAFF
CDR3nt: TGCGCCAGCAGCCTACGGACCTCGACTGAAGCTTTCTTT

len: 13
d_gene: TRBD1
abundance: NA
j_gene: TRBJ1-2
v_gene: TRBV29-1
CDR3aa: CSVEGGQGYGYTF
CDR3nt: TGCAGCGTTGAAGGGGGACAGGGATATGGCTACACCTTC

len: 11
d_gene: TRBD1
abundance: NA
j_gene: TRBJ2-1
v_gene: TRBV29-1
CDR3aa: CSVGQGGEQFF
CDR3nt: TGCAGCGTTGGACAGGGGGGTGAGCAGTTCTTC

len: 13
d_gene: NA
abundance: once
j_gene: TRBJ1-1
v_gene: TRBV7-8
CDR3aa: CASSSPGGTEAFF
CDR3nt: TGTGCCAGCAGCTCCCCCGGCGGCACTGAAGCTTTCTTT

len: 15
d_gene: TRBD2
abundance: NA
j_gene: TRBJ2-3
v_gene: TRBV7-9
CDR3aa: CASMSPGGHTDTQYF
CDR3nt: TGTGCCAGCATGTCCCCGGGGGGGCACACAGATACGCAGTATTTT

len: 14
d_gene: NA
abundance: few
j_gene: TRBJ1-1
v_gene: TRBV20-1
CDR3aa: CSARPHGPRTQAFF
CDR3nt: TGCAGTGCTAGACCGCACGGGCCGAGAACCCAAGCTTTCTTT

len: 16
d_gene: TRBD2
abundance: NA
j_gene: TRBJ2-3
v_gene: TRBV9
CDR3aa: CASSESGRWVGDTQYF
CDR3nt: TGTGCCAGCAGCGAGAGCGGGAGATGGGTAGGAGATACGCAGTATTTT

len: 15
d_gene: NA
abundance: few
j_gene: TRBJ2-1
v_gene: TRBV6-2/TRBV6-3
CDR3aa: CASSTLYSSYNEQFF
CDR3nt: TGTGCCAGCAGTACCCTTTATTCCTCCTACAATGAGCAGTTCTTC

len: 11
d_gene: TRBD1
abundance: once
j_gene: TRBJ2-7
v_gene: TRBV2
CDR3aa: CAGRQGYEQYF
CDR3nt: TGTGCCGGAAGACAGGGATACGAGCAGTACTTC

len: 12
d_gene: NA
abundance: many
j_gene: TRBJ1-2
v_gene: TRBV20-1
CDR3aa: CSARDVADGYTF
CDR3nt: TGCAGTGCTAGAGATGTTGCGGATGGCTACACCTTC

len: 15
d_gene: NA
abundance: few
j_gene: TRBJ2-4
v_gene: TRBV12-3/TRBV12-4
CDR3aa: CASSHRLLAKNIQYF
CDR3nt: TGTGCCAGCAGCCACAGACTACTAGCCAAAAACATTCAGTACTTC

len: 13
d_gene: TRBD2
abundance: few
j_gene: TRBJ2-1
v_gene: TRBV29-1
CDR3aa: CSVRTSSYNEQFF
CDR3nt: TGCAGCGTTCGGACTAGCTCCTACAATGAGCAGTTCTTC

len: 15
d_gene: NA
abundance: few
j_gene: TRBJ2-3
v_gene: TRBV13
CDR3aa: CASSPLSPSTDTQYF
CDR3nt: TGTGCCAGCAGCCCTCTTTCACCTAGCACAGATACGCAGTATTTT

len: 12
d_gene: NA
abundance: NA
j_gene: TRBJ2-2
v_gene: TRBV20-1
CDR3aa: CSAWTDYGELFF
CDR3nt: TGCAGTGCTTGGACAGATTACGGGGAGCTGTTTTTT

len: 15
d_gene: NA
abundance: NA
j_gene: TRBJ2-3
v_gene: TRBV7-8
CDR3aa: CASSRRHRGADTQYF
CDR3nt: TGTGCCAGCAGCCGCCGACACCGTGGGGCAGATACGCAGTATTTT

len: 17
d_gene: TRBD2
abundance: once
j_gene: TRBJ2-1
v_gene: TRBV27
CDR3aa: CASSLSGVTSVHNEQFF
CDR3nt: TGTGCCAGCAGTTTATCGGGGGTGACTAGCGTCCACAATGAGCAGTTCTTC

len: 14
d_gene: NA
abundance: few
j_gene: TRBJ1-2
v_gene: TRBV20-1
CDR3aa: CSARDQWHLYGYTF
CDR3nt: TGCAGTGCTAGAGATCAGTGGCACCTCTATGGCTACACCTTC

len: 15
d_gene: NA
abundance: NA
j_gene: TRBJ2-3
v_gene: TRBV7-2
CDR3aa: CASSLETRASSTQYF
CDR3nt: TGTGCCAGCAGCTTGGAGACTAGGGCGTCGAGTACGCAGTATTTT

len: 10
d_gene: NA
abundance: NA
j_gene: TRBJ1-2
v_gene: TRBV29-1
CDR3aa: CSVDHYGYTF
CDR3nt: TGCAGCGTTGACCACTATGGCTACACCTTC

len: 16
d_gene: NA
abundance: NA
j_gene: TRBJ1-1
v_gene: TRBV5-1
CDR3aa: CASSMDSGTVNTEAFF
CDR3nt: TGCGCCAGCAGCATGGACTCCGGAACGGTGAACACTGAAGCTTTCTTT

len: 14
d_gene: NA
abundance: few
j_gene: TRBJ2-1
v_gene: TRBV5-1
CDR3aa: CASSARISYNEQFF
CDR3nt: TGCGCCAGCTCGGCGCGCATCTCCTACAATGAGCAGTTCTTC

len: 14
d_gene: TRBD1
abundance: many
j_gene: TRBJ1-5
v_gene: TRBV11-2
CDR3aa: CASSLGQANQPQHF
CDR3nt: TGTGCCAGCAGCTTGGGACAGGCAAATCAGCCCCAGCATTTT

len: 13
d_gene: NA
abundance: few
j_gene: TRBJ2-2
v_gene: TRBV2
CDR3aa: CASSKTGSGELFF
CDR3nt: TGTGCCAGCAGTAAAACAGGGTCCGGGGAGCTGTTTTTT

len: 15
d_gene: TRBD2
abundance: NA
j_gene: TRBJ2-7
v_gene: TRBV7-2
CDR3aa: CASSWAGLDSYEQYF
CDR3nt: TGTGCCAGCAGCTGGGCAGGACTAGATTCCTACGAGCAGTACTTC

len: 15
d_gene: NA
abundance: NA
j_gene: TRBJ1-3
v_gene: TRBV3-1
CDR3aa: CASSKSRTNQNTIYF
CDR3nt: TGTGCCAGCAGCAAATCTCGGACGAACCAAAACACCATATATTTT

len: 15
d_gene: TRBD2
abundance: NA
j_gene: TRBJ2-3
v_gene: TRBV7-2
CDR3aa: CASSAAGGPGDTQYF
CDR3nt: TGTGCCAGCAGCGCCGCGGGAGGCCCGGGCGATACGCAGTATTTT

len: 16
d_gene: TRBD2
abundance: NA
j_gene: TRBJ2-1
v_gene: TRBV10-3
CDR3aa: CAMAPFRTSGGDEQFF
CDR3nt: TGTGCCATGGCACCCTTTCGGACTAGCGGGGGGGATGAGCAGTTCTTC

len: 14
d_gene: NA
abundance: few
j_gene: TRBJ1-2
v_gene: TRBV7-2
CDR3aa: CASSSARGWGRYTF
CDR3nt: TGTGCCAGCAGCTCAGCAAGGGGATGGGGGCGCTACACCTTC

len: 15
d_gene: NA
abundance: few
j_gene: TRBJ2-7
v_gene: TRBV5-1
CDR3aa: CASSALPGPLDEQYF
CDR3nt: TGCGCCAGCAGCGCTCTACCGGGTCCCCTAGACGAGCAGTACTTC

len: 13
d_gene: TRBD2
abundance: NA
j_gene: TRBJ2-5
v_gene: TRBV6-2/TRBV6-3
CDR3aa: CASSRGLAKTQYF
CDR3nt: TGTGCCAGCAGTCGAGGACTAGCTAAGACCCAGTACTTC

len: 16
d_gene: NA
abundance: NA
j_gene: TRBJ2-6
v_gene: TRBV12-3/TRBV12-4
CDR3aa: CASSLRSGAGANVLTF
CDR3nt: TGTGCCAGCAGTTTACGTTCAGGCGCTGGGGCCAACGTCCTGACTTTC

len: 11
d_gene: NA
abundance: few
j_gene: TRBJ1-1
v_gene: TRBV11-3
CDR3aa: CASSPRGRAFF
CDR3nt: TGTGCCAGCAGCCCACGGGGTCGAGCTTTCTTT

len: 15
d_gene: NA
abundance: NA
j_gene: TRBJ2-7
v_gene: TRBV20-1
CDR3aa: CSAIPRGRIYYEQYF
CDR3nt: TGCAGTGCTATTCCCCGGGGCAGAATATACTACGAGCAGTACTTC

len: 14
d_gene: NA
abundance: NA
j_gene: TRBJ2-7
v_gene: TRBV4-1
CDR3aa: CASSQEGLVYEQYF
CDR3nt: TGCGCCAGCAGCCAAGAGGGACTGGTCTACGAGCAGTACTTC

len: 13
d_gene: TRBD2
abundance: NA
j_gene: TRBJ2-5
v_gene: TRBV10-3
CDR3aa: CATSGGTQETQYF
CDR3nt: TGTGCCACCAGCGGGGGGACCCAAGAGACCCAGTACTTC

len: 15
d_gene: TRBD2
abundance: NA
j_gene: TRBJ2-7
v_gene: TRBV12-3/TRBV12-4
CDR3aa: CASTSGLAGGREQYF
CDR3nt: TGTGCCAGCACCTCAGGACTAGCGGGAGGGCGGGAGCAGTACTTC

len: 13
d_gene: TRBD2
abundance: NA
j_gene: TRBJ2-1
v_gene: TRBV5-6
CDR3aa: CASSFQSGGEQFF
CDR3nt: TGTGCCAGCAGCTTCCAAAGCGGGGGGGAGCAGTTCTTC

len: 14
d_gene: TRBD2
abundance: NA
j_gene: TRBJ2-2
v_gene: TRBV7-3
CDR3aa: CASSPWEGTGELFF
CDR3nt: TGTGCCAGCAGCCCTTGGGAGGGGACCGGGGAGCTGTTTTTT

len: 16
d_gene: TRBD1
abundance: NA
j_gene: TRBJ1-1
v_gene: TRBV4-3
CDR3aa: CASSQDWGQGQVGAFF
CDR3nt: TGCGCCAGCAGCCAAGATTGGGGACAGGGCCAGGTTGGGGCTTTCTTT

len: 14
d_gene: NA
abundance: NA
j_gene: TRBJ1-1
v_gene: TRBV6-1
CDR3aa: CASSIETGITEAFF
CDR3nt: TGTGCCAGCAGTATAGAAACAGGGATCACTGAAGCTTTCTTT

len: 16
d_gene: NA
abundance: few
j_gene: TRBJ2-1
v_gene: TRBV12-5
CDR3aa: CASGLALGVAYNEQFF
CDR3nt: TGTGCTAGTGGTTTGGCCCTCGGAGTGGCCTACAATGAGCAGTTCTTC

len: 13
d_gene: NA
abundance: few
j_gene: TRBJ1-2
v_gene: TRBV9
CDR3aa: CASSADRHYGYTF
CDR3nt: TGTGCCAGCAGCGCCGACAGACACTATGGCTACACCTTC